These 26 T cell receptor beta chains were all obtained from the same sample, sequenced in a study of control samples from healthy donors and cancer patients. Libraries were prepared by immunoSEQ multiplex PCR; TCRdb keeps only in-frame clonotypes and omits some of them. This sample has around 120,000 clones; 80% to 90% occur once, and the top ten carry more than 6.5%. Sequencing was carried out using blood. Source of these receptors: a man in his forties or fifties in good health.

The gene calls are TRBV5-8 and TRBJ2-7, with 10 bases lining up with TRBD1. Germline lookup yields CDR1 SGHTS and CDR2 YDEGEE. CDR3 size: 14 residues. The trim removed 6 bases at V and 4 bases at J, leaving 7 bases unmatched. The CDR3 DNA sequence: TGTGCCAGCACGACGACAGGGGGCGGGTACGAGCAGTACTTC. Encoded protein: CASTTTGGGYEQYF.

Written as DNA, the CDR3 is TGTGCCAGTAGCCGCCGCCCTGGGACAATAAGCTCTGGAAACACCATATATTTT. The encoded protein is CASSRRPGTISSGNTIYF. The chain has TRBV19 and TRBJ1-3, with a possible D match to TRBD1 (6 bases). There are 18 residues in the CDR3. Trimming removed 6 bases from V and 0 bases from J, with 21 bases in between. The germline V gene encodes CDR1 LNHDA and CDR2 SQIVND (reference sequence).

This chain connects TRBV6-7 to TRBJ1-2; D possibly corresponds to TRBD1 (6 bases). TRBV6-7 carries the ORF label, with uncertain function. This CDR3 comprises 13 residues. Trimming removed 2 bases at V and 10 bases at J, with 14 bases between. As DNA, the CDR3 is TGTGCCAGCAGTTACACCGGACAGACCTTCTACACCTTC. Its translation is CASSYTGQTFYTF.

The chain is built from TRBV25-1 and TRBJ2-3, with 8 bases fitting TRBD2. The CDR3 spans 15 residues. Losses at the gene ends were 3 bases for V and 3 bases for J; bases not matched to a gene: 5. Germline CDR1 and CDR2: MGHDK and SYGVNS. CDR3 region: CASSDAGGQTDTQYF. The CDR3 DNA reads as TGTGCCAGCAGTGACGCGGGAGGACAGACAGATACGCAGTATTTT.

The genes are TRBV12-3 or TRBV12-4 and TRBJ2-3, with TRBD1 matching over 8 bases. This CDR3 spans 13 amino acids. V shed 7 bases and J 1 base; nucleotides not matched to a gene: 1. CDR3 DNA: TGTGCCAGCACGGGACAGGGCACAGATACGCAGTATTTT. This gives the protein CASTGQGTDTQYF.

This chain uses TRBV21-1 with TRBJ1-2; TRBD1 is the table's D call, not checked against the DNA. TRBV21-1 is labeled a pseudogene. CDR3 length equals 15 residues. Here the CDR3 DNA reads TGTGCCAGCAGCAAAGTCCCAGGAAACTTCTATGGCTACACCTTC. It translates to CASSKVPGNFYGYTF.

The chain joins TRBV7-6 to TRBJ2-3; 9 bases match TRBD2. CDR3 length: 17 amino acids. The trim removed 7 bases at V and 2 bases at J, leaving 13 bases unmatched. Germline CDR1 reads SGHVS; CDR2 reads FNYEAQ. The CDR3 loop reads CASTPAGGARSTDTQYF. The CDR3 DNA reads TGTGCCAGCACCCCCGCGGGGGGGGCTCGGTCCACAGATACGCAGTATTTT.

The CDR3 protein is CASSSLVGSSYNSPLHF. The CDR3 coding sequence is TGTGCCAGCAGTTCCCTCGTGGGGAGCTCCTATAATTCACCCCTCCACTTT. This chain links TRBV28 with TRBJ1-6; D is undetermined. Germline V gene lookup returns CDR1 MDHEN and CDR2 SYDVKM. This CDR3 comprises 17 residues. V was pared by 4 bases and J by 0 bases, with 13 bases between.

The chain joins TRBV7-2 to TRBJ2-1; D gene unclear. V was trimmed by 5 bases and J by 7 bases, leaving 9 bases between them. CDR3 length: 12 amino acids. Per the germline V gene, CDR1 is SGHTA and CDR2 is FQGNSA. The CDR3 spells CASSPTFNEQFF. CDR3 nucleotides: TGTGCCAGCAGCCCGACTTTTAATGAGCAGTTCTTC. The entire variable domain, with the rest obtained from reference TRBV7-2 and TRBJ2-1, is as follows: GAGVSQSPSNKVTEKGKDVELRCDPISGHTALYWYRQSLGQGLEFLIYFQGNSAPDKSGLPSDRFSAERTGGSVSTLTIQRTQQEDSAVYLCASSPTFNEQFFGPGTRLTVL.

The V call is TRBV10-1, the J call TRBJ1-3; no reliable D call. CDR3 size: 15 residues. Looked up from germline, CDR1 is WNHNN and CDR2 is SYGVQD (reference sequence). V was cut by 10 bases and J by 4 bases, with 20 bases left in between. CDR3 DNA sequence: TGCGCCATCAATCCCCCGTGTAGAGCCGGAAACACCATATATTTT. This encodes CAINPPCRAGNTIYF.

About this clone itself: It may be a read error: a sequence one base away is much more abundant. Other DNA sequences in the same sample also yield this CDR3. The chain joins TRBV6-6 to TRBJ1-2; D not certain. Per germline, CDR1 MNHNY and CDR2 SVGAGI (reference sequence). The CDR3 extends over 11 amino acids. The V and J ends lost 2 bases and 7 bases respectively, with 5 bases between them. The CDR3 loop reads CASSYRGGYTF. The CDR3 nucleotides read TGTGCCAGCAGTTACCGGGGTGGCTACACCTTC.

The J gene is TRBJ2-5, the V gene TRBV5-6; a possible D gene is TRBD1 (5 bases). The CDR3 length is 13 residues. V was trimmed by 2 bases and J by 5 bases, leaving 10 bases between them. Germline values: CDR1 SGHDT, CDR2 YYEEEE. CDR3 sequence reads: CASSFLQEETQYF. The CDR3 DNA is TGTGCCAGCAGCTTTTTACAGGAGGAGACCCAGTACTTC.

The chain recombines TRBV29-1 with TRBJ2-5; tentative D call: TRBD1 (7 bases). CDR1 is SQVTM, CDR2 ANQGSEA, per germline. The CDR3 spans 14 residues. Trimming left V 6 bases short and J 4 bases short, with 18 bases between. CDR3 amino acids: CSVDGRQGVETQYF. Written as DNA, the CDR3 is TGCAGCGTGGACGGGAGACAGGGTGTAGAGACCCAGTACTTC. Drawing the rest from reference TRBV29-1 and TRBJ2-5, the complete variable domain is SAVISQKPSRDICQRGTSLTIQCQVDSQVTMMFWYRQQPGQSLTLIATANQGSEATYESGFVIDKFPISRPNLTFSTLTVSNMSPEDSSIYLCSVDGRQGVETQYFGPGTRLLVL.

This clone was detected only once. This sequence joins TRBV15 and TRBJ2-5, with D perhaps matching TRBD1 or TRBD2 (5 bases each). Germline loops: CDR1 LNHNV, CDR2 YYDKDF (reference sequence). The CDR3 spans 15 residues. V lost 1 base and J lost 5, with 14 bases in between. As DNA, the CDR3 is TGTGCCACCAGCAGAGGGGTGGGGGAGCGTGAGACCCAGTACTTC. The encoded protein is CATSRGVGERETQYF.

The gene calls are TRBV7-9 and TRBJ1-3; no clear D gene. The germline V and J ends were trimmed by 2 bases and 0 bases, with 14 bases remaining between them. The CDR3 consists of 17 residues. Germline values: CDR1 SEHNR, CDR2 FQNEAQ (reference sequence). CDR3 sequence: CASSLSRGASSGNTIYF. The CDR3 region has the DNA TGTGCCAGCAGCTTAAGCCGAGGCGCGAGCTCTGGAAACACCATATATTTT.

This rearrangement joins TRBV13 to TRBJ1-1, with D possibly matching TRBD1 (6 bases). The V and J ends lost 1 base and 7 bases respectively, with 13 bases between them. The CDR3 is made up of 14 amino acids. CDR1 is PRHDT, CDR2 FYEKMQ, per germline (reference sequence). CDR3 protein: CASSLALQGGEAFF. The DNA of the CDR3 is TGTGCCAGCAGCTTAGCCCTACAGGGAGGTGAAGCTTTCTTT.

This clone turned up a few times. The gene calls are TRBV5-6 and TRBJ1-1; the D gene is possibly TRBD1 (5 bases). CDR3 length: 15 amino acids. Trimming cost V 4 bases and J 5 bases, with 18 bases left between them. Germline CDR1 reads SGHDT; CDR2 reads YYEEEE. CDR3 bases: TGTGCCAGCAGCGGGACCGGTCCGGGAGGAACTGAAGCTTTCTTT. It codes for CASSGTGPGGTEAFF.

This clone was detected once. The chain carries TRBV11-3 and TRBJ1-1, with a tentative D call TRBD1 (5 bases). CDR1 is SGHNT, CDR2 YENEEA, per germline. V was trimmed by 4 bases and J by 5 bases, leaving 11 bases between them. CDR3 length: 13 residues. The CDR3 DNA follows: TGTGCCAGCAGCTCGAGTCGACAGACTGAAGCTTTCTTT. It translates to CASSSSRQTEAFF.

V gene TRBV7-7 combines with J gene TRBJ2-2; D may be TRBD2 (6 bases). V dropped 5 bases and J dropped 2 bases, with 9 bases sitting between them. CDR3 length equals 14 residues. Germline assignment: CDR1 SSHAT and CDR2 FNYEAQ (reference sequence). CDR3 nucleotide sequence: TGTGCCAGCAGCGCGGACTATAACACCGGGGAGCTGTTTTTT. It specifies CASSADYNTGELFF.

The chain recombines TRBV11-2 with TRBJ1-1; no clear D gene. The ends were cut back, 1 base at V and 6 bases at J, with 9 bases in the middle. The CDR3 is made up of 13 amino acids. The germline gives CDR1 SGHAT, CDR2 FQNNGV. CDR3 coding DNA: TGTGCCAGCAGCTTAGTAGCCGAATCTGAAGCTTTCTTT. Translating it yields CASSLVAESEAFF. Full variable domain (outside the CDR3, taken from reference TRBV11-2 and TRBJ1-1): EAGVAQSPRYKIIEKRQSVAFWCNPISGHATLYWYQQILGQGPKLLIQFQNNGVVDDSQLPKDRFSAERLKGVDSTLKIQPAKLEDSAVYLCASSLVAESEAFFGQGTRLTVV.

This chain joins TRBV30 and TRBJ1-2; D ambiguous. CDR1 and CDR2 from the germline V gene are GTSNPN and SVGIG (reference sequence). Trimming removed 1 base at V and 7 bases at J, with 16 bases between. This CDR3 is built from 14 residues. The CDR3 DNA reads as TGTGCCTGGAGTGGGCCCCAGAGTTCCGGTGGCTACACCTTC. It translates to CAWSGPQSSGGYTF.

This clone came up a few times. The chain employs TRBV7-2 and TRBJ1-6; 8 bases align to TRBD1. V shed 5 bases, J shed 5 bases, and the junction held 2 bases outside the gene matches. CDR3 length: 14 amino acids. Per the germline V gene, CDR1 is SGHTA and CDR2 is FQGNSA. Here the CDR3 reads CASSRDRNNSPLHF. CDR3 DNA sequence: TGTGCCAGCAGCCGGGACAGGAATAATTCACCCCTCCACTTT. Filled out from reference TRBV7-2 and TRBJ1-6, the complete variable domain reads GAGVSQSPSNKVTEKGKDVELRCDPISGHTALYWYRQSLGQGLEFLIYFQGNSAPDKSGLPSDRFSAERTGGSVSTLTIQRTQQEDSAVYLCASSRDRNNSPLHFGNGTRLTVT.

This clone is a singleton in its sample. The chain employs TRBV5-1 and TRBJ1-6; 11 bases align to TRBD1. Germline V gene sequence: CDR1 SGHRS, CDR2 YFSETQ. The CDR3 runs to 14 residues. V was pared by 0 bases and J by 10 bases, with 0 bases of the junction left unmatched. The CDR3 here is CASSLGTGGSPLHF. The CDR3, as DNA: TGCGCCAGCAGCTTGGGGACAGGGGGCTCACCCCTCCACTTT.

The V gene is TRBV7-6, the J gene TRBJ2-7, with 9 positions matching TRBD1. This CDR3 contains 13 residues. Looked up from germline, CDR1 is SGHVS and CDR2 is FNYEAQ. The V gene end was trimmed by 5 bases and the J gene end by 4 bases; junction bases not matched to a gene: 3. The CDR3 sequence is CASSPGTGYEQYF. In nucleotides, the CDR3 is TGTGCCAGCAGCCCGGGGACAGGGTACGAGCAGTACTTC.

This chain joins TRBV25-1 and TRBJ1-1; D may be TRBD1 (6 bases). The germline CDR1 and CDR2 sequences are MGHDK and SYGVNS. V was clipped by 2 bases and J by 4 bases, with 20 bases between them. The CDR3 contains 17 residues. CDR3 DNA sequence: TGTGCCAGCAGTGAAAGCCCCCAGGGGTCAATATTCACTGAAGCTTTCTTT. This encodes CASSESPQGSIFTEAFF.

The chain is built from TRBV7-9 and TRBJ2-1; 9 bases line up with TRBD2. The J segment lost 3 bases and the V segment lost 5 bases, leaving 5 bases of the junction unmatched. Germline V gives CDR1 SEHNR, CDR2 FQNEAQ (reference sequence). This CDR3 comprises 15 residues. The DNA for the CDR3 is TGTGCCAGCAGCGCGGCGGGGGGGAACTACAATGAGCAGTTCTTC. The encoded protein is CASSAAGGNYNEQFF. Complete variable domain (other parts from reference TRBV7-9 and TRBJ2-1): DTGVSQNPRHKITKRGQNVTFRCDPISEHNRLYWYRQTLGQGPEFLTYFQNEAQLEKSRLLSDRFSAERPKGSFSTLEIQRTEQGDSAMYLCASSAAGGNYNEQFFGPGTRLTVL.